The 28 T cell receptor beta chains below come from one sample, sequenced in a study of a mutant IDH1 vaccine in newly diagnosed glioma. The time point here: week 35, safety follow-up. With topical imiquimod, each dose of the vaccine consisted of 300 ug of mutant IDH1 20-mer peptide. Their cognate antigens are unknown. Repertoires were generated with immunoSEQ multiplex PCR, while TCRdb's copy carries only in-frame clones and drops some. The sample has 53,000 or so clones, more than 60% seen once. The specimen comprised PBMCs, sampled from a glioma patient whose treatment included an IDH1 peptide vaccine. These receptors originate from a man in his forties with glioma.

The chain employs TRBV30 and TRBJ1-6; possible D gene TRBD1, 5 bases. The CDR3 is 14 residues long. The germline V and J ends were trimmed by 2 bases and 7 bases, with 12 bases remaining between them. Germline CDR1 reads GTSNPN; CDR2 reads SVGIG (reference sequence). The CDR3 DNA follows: TGTGCCTGGAGTACCGGGGCCAGGAATTCACCCCTCCACTTT. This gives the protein CAWSTGARNSPLHF.

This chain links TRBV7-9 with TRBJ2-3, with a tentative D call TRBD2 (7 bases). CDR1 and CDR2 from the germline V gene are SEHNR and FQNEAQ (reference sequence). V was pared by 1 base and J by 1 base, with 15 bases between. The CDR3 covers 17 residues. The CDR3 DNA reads TGTGCCAGCAGCTTAGGTCGGGCGGGGGCCCGCACAGATACGCAGTATTTT. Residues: CASSLGRAGARTDTQYF.

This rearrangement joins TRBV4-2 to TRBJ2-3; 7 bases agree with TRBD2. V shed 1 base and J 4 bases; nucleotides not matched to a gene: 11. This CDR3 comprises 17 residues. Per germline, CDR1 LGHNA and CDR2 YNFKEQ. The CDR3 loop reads CASSQVGLGGGADTQYF. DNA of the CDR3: TGTGCCAGCAGCCAAGTAGGCCTGGGCGGGGGAGCAGATACGCAGTATTTT.

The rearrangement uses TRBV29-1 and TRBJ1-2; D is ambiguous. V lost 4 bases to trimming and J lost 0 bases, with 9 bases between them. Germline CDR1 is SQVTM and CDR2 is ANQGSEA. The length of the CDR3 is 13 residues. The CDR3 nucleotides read TGCAGCGTTGGACCGGGAGCTAACTATGGCTACACCTTC. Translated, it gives CSVGPGANYGYTF.

CDR3 loop: CASRDSARDNEQFF. The CDR3 DNA sequence: TGCGCCAGCAGGGACAGTGCCCGGGACAATGAGCAGTTCTTC. The rearrangement uses TRBV10-2 and TRBJ2-1; D is possibly TRBD1 (6 bases). The CDR3 has 14 amino acids. The germline gives CDR1 WSHSY, CDR2 SAAADI. The V gene lost 6 bases and the J gene lost 5 bases, with 14 bases spanning the gap.

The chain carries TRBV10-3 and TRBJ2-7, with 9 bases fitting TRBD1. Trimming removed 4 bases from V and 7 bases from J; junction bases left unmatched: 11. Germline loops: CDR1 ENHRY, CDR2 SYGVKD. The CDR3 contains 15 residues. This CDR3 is CAISGETGGTGEQYF. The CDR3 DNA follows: TGTGCCATCAGTGGAGAGACAGGGGGAACGGGGGAGCAGTACTTC.

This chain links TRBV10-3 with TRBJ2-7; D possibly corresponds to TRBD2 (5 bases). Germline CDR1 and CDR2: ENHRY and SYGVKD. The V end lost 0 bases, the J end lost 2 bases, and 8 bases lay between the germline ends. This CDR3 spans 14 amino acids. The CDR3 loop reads CAISESEDPYEQYF. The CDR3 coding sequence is TGTGCCATCAGTGAGTCGGAGGACCCCTACGAGCAGTACTTC.

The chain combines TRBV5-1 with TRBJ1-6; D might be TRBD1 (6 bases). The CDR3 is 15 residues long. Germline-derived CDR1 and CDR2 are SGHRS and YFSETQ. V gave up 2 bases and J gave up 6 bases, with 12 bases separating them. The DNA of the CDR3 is TGCGCCAGCAGCTTTCAAGGGGGACCTAATTCACCCCTCCACTTT. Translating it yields CASSFQGGPNSPLHF. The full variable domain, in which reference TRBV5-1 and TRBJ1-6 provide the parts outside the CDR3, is KAGVTQTPRYLIKTRGQQVTLSCSPISGHRSVSWYQQTPGQGLQFLFEYFSETQRNKGNFPGRFSGRQFSNSRSEMNVSTLELGDSALYLCASSFQGGPNSPLHFGNGTRLTVT.

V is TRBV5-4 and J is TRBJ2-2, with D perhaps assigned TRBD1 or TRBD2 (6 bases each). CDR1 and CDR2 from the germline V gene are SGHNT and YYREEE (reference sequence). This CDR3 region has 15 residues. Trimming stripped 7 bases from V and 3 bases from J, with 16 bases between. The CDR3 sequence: CASAKGGPYTGELFF. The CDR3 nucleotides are TGTGCCAGCGCTAAAGGGGGGCCGTACACCGGGGAGCTGTTTTTT.

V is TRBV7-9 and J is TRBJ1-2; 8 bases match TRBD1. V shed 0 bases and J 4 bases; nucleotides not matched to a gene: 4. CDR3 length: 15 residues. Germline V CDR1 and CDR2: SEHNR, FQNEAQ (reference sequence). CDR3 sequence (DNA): TGTGCCAGCAGCTTAGCGGACAGGGCGGCCTATGGCTACACCTTC. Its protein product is CASSLADRAAYGYTF.

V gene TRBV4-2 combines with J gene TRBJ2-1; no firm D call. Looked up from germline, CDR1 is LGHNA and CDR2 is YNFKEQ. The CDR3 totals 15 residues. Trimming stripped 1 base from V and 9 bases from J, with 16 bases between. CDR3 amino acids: CASSQGVADGGEQFF. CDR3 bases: TGTGCCAGCAGCCAAGGCGTCGCCGACGGTGGTGAGCAGTTCTTC.

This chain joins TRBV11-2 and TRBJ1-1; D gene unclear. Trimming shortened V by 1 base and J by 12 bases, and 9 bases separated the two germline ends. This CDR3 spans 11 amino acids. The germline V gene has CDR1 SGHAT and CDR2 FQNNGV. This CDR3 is CASSLGGGPFF. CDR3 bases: TGTGCCAGCAGCTTAGGGGGTGGTCCTTTCTTT.

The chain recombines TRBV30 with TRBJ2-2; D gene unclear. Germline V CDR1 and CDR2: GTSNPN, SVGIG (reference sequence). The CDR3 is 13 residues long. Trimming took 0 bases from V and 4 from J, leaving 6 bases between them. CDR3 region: CAWSVFSTGELFF. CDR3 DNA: TGTGCCTGGAGTGTTTTTAGCACCGGGGAGCTGTTTTTT.

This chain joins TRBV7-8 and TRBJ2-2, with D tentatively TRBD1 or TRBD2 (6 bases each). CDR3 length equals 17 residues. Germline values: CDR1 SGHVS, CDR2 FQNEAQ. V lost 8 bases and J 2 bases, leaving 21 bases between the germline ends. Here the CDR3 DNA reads TGTGCCAGCGGGGGCCATGGGCTAGCGAAAAACACCGGGGAGCTGTTTTTT. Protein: CASGGHGLAKNTGELFF.

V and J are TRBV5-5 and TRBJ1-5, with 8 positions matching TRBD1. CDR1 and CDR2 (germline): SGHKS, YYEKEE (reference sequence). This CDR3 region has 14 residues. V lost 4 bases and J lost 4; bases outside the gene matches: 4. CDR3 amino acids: CASSIRGPNQPQHF. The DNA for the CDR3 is TGTGCCAGCAGCATCAGGGGGCCTAATCAGCCCCAGCATTTT.

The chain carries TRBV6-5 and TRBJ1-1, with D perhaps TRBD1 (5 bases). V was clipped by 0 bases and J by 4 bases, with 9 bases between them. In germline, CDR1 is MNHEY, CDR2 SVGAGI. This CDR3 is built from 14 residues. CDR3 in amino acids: CASSYSGGGTEAFF. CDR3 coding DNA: TGTGCCAGCAGTTACTCCGGGGGGGGCACTGAAGCTTTCTTT.

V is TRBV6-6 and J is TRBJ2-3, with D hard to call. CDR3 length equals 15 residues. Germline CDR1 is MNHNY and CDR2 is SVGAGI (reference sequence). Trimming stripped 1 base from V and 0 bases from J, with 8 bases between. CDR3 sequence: CASSYLSDSTDTQYF. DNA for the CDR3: TGTGCCAGCAGTTACTTGTCCGATAGCACAGATACGCAGTATTTT.

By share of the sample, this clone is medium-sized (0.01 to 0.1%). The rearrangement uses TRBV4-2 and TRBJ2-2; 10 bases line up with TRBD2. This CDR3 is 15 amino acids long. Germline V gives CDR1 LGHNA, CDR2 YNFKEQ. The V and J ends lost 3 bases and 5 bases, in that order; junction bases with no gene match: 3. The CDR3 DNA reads TGTGCCAGCAGCCAGGGGACTAGCGATACCGGGGAGCTGTTTTTT. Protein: CASSQGTSDTGELFF.

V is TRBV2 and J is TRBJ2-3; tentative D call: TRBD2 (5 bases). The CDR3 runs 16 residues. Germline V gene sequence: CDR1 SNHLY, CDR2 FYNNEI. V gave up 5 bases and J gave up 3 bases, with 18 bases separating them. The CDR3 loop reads CASSPRRGSRTDTQYF. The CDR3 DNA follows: TGTGCCAGCAGTCCTAGGCGAGGGTCGAGGACAGATACGCAGTATTTT.

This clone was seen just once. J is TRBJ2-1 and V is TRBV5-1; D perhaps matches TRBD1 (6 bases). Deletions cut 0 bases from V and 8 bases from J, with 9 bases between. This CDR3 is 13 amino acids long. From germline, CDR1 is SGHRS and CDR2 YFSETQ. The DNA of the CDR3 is TGCGCCAGCAGCTTGGCGTCAGGGGATGAGCAGTTCTTC. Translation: CASSLASGDEQFF.

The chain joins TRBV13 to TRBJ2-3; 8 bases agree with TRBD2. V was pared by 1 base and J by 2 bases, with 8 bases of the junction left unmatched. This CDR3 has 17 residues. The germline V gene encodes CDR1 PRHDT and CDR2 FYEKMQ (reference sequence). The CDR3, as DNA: TGTGCCAGCAGCTTAGCGGCGGGGGGCCGACTCACAGATACGCAGTATTTT. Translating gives CASSLAAGGRLTDTQYF.

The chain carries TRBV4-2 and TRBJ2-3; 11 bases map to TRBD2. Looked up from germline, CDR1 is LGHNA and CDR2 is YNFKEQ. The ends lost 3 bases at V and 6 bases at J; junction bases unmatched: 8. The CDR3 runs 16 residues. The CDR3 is CASSHGSGGADDTQYF. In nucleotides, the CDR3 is TGTGCCAGCAGCCACGGTAGCGGGGGGGCTGATGATACGCAGTATTTT.

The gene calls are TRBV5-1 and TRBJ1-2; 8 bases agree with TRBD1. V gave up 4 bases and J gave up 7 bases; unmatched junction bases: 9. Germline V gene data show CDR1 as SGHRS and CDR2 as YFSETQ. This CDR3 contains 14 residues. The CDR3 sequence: CASSLTDRGRGYTF. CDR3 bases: TGCGCCAGCAGCCTCACCGACAGGGGACGTGGCTACACCTTC.

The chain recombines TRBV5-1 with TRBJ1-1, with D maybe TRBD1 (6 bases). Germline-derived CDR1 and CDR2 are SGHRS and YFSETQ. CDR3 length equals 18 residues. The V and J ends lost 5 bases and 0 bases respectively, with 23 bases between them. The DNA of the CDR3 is TGCGCCAGCAGACCTGGGACATTTTGGGAGGGAATGAACACTGAAGCTTTCTTT. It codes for CASRPGTFWEGMNTEAFF.

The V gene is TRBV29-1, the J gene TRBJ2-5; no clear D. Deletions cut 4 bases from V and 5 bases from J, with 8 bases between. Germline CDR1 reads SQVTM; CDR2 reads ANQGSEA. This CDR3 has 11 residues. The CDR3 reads CSVGQTETQYF. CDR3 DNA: TGCAGCGTTGGCCAAACCGAGACCCAGTACTTC.

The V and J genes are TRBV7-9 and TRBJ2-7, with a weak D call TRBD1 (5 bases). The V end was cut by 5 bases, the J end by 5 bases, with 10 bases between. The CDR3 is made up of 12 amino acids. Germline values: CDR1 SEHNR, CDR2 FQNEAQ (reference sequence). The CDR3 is CASSPQGDEQYF. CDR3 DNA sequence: TGTGCCAGCAGCCCCCAAGGGGACGAGCAGTACTTC.

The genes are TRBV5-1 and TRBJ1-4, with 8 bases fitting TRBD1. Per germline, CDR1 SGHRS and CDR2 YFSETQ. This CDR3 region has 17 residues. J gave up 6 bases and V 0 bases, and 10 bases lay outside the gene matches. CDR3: CASSLAPRTGPDEKLFF. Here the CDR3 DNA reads TGCGCCAGCAGCTTGGCCCCTAGGACAGGGCCTGATGAAAAACTGTTTTTT.

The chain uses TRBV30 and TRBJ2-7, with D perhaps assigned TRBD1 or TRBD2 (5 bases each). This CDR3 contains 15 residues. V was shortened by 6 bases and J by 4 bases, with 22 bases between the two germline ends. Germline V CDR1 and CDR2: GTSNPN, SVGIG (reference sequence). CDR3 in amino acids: CACQKPGPRTYEQYF. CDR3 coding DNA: TGTGCCTGCCAGAAACCGGGACCTCGGACGTACGAGCAGTACTTC.